Listed below are T cell receptor beta chains from one sample, sequenced in a study of technical replicates of blood from four donors. The data were produced by immunoSEQ multiplex PCR, yet TCRdb's version contains in-frame clones alone and is incomplete. Of roughly 80,000 clones detected, about 97% appear once; the ten largest clones hold around 0.2%. The sample consisted of T cells isolated from PBMCs. These receptors came from a human donor in good health. The CDR3 runs from the conserved cysteine through the conserved F or W. A D gene is named only where the DNA matches it firmly. The listing skips clone size in some rows; elsewhere it reads once, few, many or a size class.

TRBJ1-1	TRBV20-1	NA	NA	TGCAGTGCATCTCGGGGAGAAGCTTTCTTT	CSASRGEAFF
TRBJ1-2	TRBV21-1	NA	NA	TGTGCCAGCAGCAAAGAGCGACAGGGGGCTTCCAACTATGGCTACACCTTC	CASSKERQGASNYGYTF
TRBJ2-5	TRBV19	NA	NA	TGTGCCAGTAGTATACATGAAGAGGCTAGTACGACCCAGTACTTC	CASSIHEEASTTQYF
TRBJ2-4	TRBV4-2	NA	TRBD2	TGTGCCAGCAGCCAAGGCCGCAGCGGGAGTATTCAGTACTTC	CASSQGRSGSIQYF
TRBJ1-1	TRBV7-6	NA	NA	TGTGCCAGCAGCTTACAGGCCAACACTGAAGCTTTCTTT	CASSLQANTEAFF
TRBJ2-7	TRBV5-1	NA	NA	TGCGCCAGCGGGACAAAAGCCTACGAGCAGTACTTC	CASGTKAYEQYF
TRBJ2-1	TRBV5-1	NA	NA	TGCGCCAGTATCGACAGGCCTAGCTCCTACAATGAGCAGTTCTTC	CASIDRPSSYNEQFF
TRBJ2-2	TRBV13	NA	NA	TGTGCCAGCAGCCCCAGCGGGCCCATTTTATACACCGGGGAGCTGTTTTTT	CASSPSGPILYTGELFF
TRBJ2-7	TRBV28	NA	TRBD1	TGTGCCAGCAGTACTCCGGGACAGGGGGTATCCGAGCAGTACTTC	CASSTPGQGVSEQYF
TRBJ1-2	TRBV5-1	NA	NA	TGCGCCAGCAGCGAGGGCCCGGAGGCGTACTATGGCTACACCTTC	CASSEGPEAYYGYTF
TRBJ1-2	TRBV2	NA	NA	TGTGCCAGCGTCAGATCGGAAGGAGCCCAAGTCTTCAACTATGGCTACACCTTC	CASVRSEGAQVFNYGYTF
TRBJ1-2	TRBV28	NA	TRBD1	TGTGCCAGCAGGGGGGACAGGGGAGATGGCTACACCTTC	CASRGDRGDGYTF
TRBJ1-2	TRBV27	once	NA	TGTGCCAGCAGTTTAGGCTATCCAGGGGAAACAAACTATGGCTACACCTTC	CASSLGYPGETNYGYTF
TRBJ2-7	TRBV5-1	NA	NA	TGCGCCAGCAGCCCTGTCAGTTACTCCTACGAGCAGTACTTC	CASSPVSYSYEQYF
TRBJ2-5	TRBV5-1	few	TRBD1	TGCGCCAGCAGCTCAGGACAGGCAGGCCAAGAGACCCAGTACTTC	CASSSGQAGQETQYF
TRBJ2-3	TRBV27	NA	TRBD2	TGTGCCAGCAGTCCCACTAGCGGGGGGGCGGCAGATACGCAGTATTTT	CASSPTSGGAADTQYF
TRBJ2-3	TRBV7-2	NA	TRBD2	TGTGCCAGCGGTCTAGCGGGGGGCACAGATACGCAGTATTTT	CASGLAGGTDTQYF
TRBJ2-1	TRBV6-1	NA	TRBD2	TGTGCCAGCGAACCTAGCGGGAGCTCCTACAATGAGCAGTTCTTC	CASEPSGSSYNEQFF
TRBJ2-7	TRBV29-1	NA	TRBD2	TGCAGCGTTGTCCCGGGGGGGTACGAGCAGTACTTC	CSVVPGGYEQYF
TRBJ2-1	TRBV10-2	NA	NA	TGCGCCAGCAGTAATAGTGTCAATGAGCAGTTCTTC	CASSNSVNEQFF
TRBJ2-7	TRBV28	NA	NA	TGTGCCAGCAGTCGTGGCGGCGGGACTCCGGGCTACGAGCAGTACTTC	CASSRGGGTPGYEQYF
TRBJ2-1	TRBV7-6	NA	NA	TGTGCCAGCAGCTTTGAGACAGGTAGCTACAATGAGCAGTTCTTC	CASSFETGSYNEQFF
TRBJ2-1	TRBV27	once	NA	TGTGCCAGCAGTTTCGGGTATGAGCAGTTCTTC	CASSFGYEQFF
TRBJ1-2	TRBV11-2	NA	NA	TGTGCCAGCAGCATAGACGTTATGGGTTTCGGGTATGGCTACACCTTC	CASSIDVMGFGYGYTF
TRBJ2-5	TRBV7-6	NA	NA	TGTGCCAGCAGCTTACCACGGGGGGAGACCCAGTACTTC	CASSLPRGETQYF
TRBJ2-2	TRBV12-5	NA	NA	TGTGCTAGTGGTTCCCCCTCGGGAAACACCGGGGAGCTGTTTTTT	CASGSPSGNTGELFF
TRBJ2-7	TRBV15	NA	TRBD1	TGTGCCACCAGCAGAGAGACAGGGAGCTCCTACGAGCAGTACTTC	CATSRETGSSYEQYF
TRBJ2-5	TRBV29-1	NA	TRBD1	TGCAGCGTTGCAGGGGGATCCCTACAAGGAGAGACCCAGTACTTC	CSVAGGSLQGETQYF
TRBJ2-2	TRBV10-2	NA	TRBD2	TGCGCCACCGCGGGACTAGCAGCTCTGAACACCGGGGAGCTGTTTTTT	CATAGLAALNTGELFF
TRBJ1-6	TRBV6-5	few	NA	TGTGCCAGCAGTTTCGCGGGGGAAGATTCACCCCTCCACTTT	CASSFAGEDSPLHF
TRBJ1-1	TRBV2	NA	NA	TGTGCCAGCAGGACAACAGGGCCCGACACTGAAGCTTTCTTT	CASRTTGPDTEAFF
TRBJ2-5	TRBV7-3	NA	TRBD2	TGTGCCAGCAGCCCAGGGGGACTAGCGGGGCAAGAGACCCAGTACTTC	CASSPGGLAGQETQYF
TRBJ2-5	TRBV2	NA	NA	TGTGCCAGCCACCATGTCTCTCCCCAACAGGGTTTAGAGACCCAGTACTTC	CASHHVSPQQGLETQYF